A selection of T cell receptor beta chains follows, all from one sample in a study of blood T cell repertoires in COVID-19. Clones were read by immunoSEQ multiplex PCR, and TCRdb kept only the in-frame ones, dropping some. The sample has about 270,000 clones, around 82% seen once; the top ten hold less than 4%. Sample: peripheral blood. These receptors originate from a woman aged 18 to 35 with acute or convalescent COVID-19. The CDR3 runs from the conserved cysteine through the conserved F or W. A D gene is named only where the DNA matches it firmly. For some rows the clone size is stated as once, few or many, or as a class when expanded; others skip it.

TRBV24-1,TRBD2,TRBJ2-3,.,TGTGCCACCAGTGATTTGGCGGGAGGTGATCCAGATACGCAGTATTTT,CATSDLAGGDPDTQYF
TRBV7-9,TRBD1,TRBJ1-1,few,TGTGCCAGCAGCCTGACAGGGGAGCGCGCTGAAGCTTTCTTT,CASSLTGERAEAFF
TRBV5-1,.,TRBJ1-2,.,TGCGCCAGCAGCTTAGGTGACATCGTTGATGGCTACACCTTC,CASSLGDIVDGYTF
TRBV19,TRBD1,TRBJ1-1,.,TGTGCCAGTAGTTACCGACAGGGCTGGGCTGAAGCTTTCTTT,CASSYRQGWAEAFF
TRBV27,.,TRBJ2-3,.,TGTGCCAGCAGTTTTAGCGGAGGGGCGACAGATACGCAGTATTTT,CASSFSGGATDTQYF
TRBV28,TRBD2,TRBJ2-7,.,TGTGCCAGCAGCCCCATTAGCGGGAGGAACTCCTACGAGCAGTACTTC,CASSPISGRNSYEQYF
TRBV5-6,TRBD2,TRBJ2-1,.,TGTGCCAGCAGCCACGGACTAGCGGGAGAGGAGCCGTTCTTC,CASSHGLAGEEPFF
TRBV19,.,TRBJ2-5,few,TGTGCCAGTACCGGAGGGCCCTCAGAGACCCAGTACTTC,CASTGGPSETQYF
TRBV6-2/TRBV6-3,.,TRBJ2-4,few,TGTGCCAGCAGTTACTCTGGGGGCGGTGGAAACATTCAGTACTTC,CASSYSGGGGNIQYF
TRBV7-2,.,TRBJ2-5,.,TGTGCCAGCAGCTTATCAGGGGCTGGGGAGACCCAGTACTTC,CASSLSGAGETQYF
TRBV18,.,TRBJ1-3,.,TGTGCCAGCTCACCAGGAGCCGACTCTGGAAACACCATATATTTT,CASSPGADSGNTIYF
TRBV14,TRBD2,TRBJ2-1,.,TGTGCCAGCAGCACTACTAGCGGGTCCTACAATGAGCAGTTCTTC,CASSTTSGSYNEQFF
TRBV6-6,TRBD1,TRBJ1-2,.,TGTGCCAGCAGAGACTATGACAGGGACAACACCTTC,CASRDYDRDNTF
TRBV4-3,TRBD1,TRBJ2-1,.,TGCGCCAGCAGCCGCGGCAGGGGGCAGTCCAATGAGCAGTTCTTC,CASSRGRGQSNEQFF
TRBV4-1,TRBD2,TRBJ2-2,.,TGCGCCAGCAGCCAAGTAACTAGCGTTGCCACCGGGGAGCTGTTTTTT,CASSQVTSVATGELFF
TRBV6-5,.,TRBJ1-2,.,TGTGCCAGCAGTTACCGTTTAGGGGGTGGCTACACCTTC,CASSYRLGGGYTF
TRBV10-1,TRBD2,TRBJ2-7,.,TGCGCCAGCAGTGATGTTTTCGCGACTAGCGGGAACTACGAGCAGTACTTC,CASSDVFATSGNYEQYF
TRBV2,.,TRBJ1-6,.,TGTGCCAGCTGTTCGCTCGAGAGGAATTCACCCCTCCACTTT,CASCSLERNSPLHF
TRBV5-6,.,TRBJ1-4,.,TGTGCCAGCAGCTCCGGACTACTGGGTGAAAAACTGTTTTTT,CASSSGLLGEKLFF
TRBV27,TRBD2,TRBJ2-1,.,TGTGCCAGCAGTTCCCTTGACAGGACTAGCCTGAAGAATGAGCAGTTCTTC,CASSSLDRTSLKNEQFF
TRBV29-1,TRBD1,TRBJ2-7,.,TGCAGCGTTGGGTCCTGGGACAGCTCCTACGAGCAGTACTTC,CSVGSWDSSYEQYF
TRBV3-1/TRBV3-2,TRBD2,TRBJ2-1,.,TGTGCCAGCAGCCAAGTTGGGCTAGCGGGAGGGGGGGAGCAGTTCTTC,CASSQVGLAGGGEQFF
TRBV5-1,.,TRBJ1-5,.,TGCGCCAGCAGCTTAGGTCCGAGACAGGAGACGTATAGCAATCAGCCCCAGCATTTT,CASSLGPRQETYSNQPQHF
TRBV5-5,.,TRBJ1-4,.,TGTGCCAGCAGCTTGTCTGGCGGAAAACTGTTTTTT,CASSLSGGKLFF
TRBV29-1,TRBD2,TRBJ2-7,.,TGCAGCGTTGAAGAGCTAGCGGGAGGTCTCTACGAGCAGTACTTC,CSVEELAGGLYEQYF
TRBV7-3,TRBD1,TRBJ1-2,.,TGTGCCAGCAGCCTCGGGACAGGGGCCGGCGGCTACACCTTC,CASSLGTGAGGYTF
TRBV2,.,TRBJ1-5,.,TGTGCCAGCAGAACAGGAAGTTTGAGCAATCAGCCCCAGCATTTT,CASRTGSLSNQPQHF
TRBV18,.,TRBJ2-1,.,TGTGCCAGCTCACCACCTAGTATAGATGAGCAGTTCTTC,CASSPPSIDEQFF
TRBV7-2,.,TRBJ1-5,.,TGTGCCAGCAGCTTCCTCAATCAGCCCCAGCATTTT,CASSFLNQPQHF
TRBV6-2/TRBV6-3,.,TRBJ1-3,.,TGTGCCAGCAGTTACTCTGGCAGGGCGGCCGGAAACACCATATATTTT,CASSYSGRAAGNTIYF
TRBV28,.,TRBJ1-1,many,TGTGCCAGCAGTTTACCCGGGACAAGAGAAGCTTTCTTT,CASSLPGTREAFF
TRBV7-2,TRBD1,TRBJ1-2,.,TGTGCCAGCAGCTTCGACAGGGGCGGAGGCTACACCTTC,CASSFDRGGGYTF
TRBV27,TRBD1,TRBJ2-7,.,TGTGCCAGCAGGAAGATGACAGGGCTTTTGTACGAGCAGTACTTC,CASRKMTGLLYEQYF
TRBV7-9,TRBD1,TRBJ1-5,.,TGTGCCAGCAGCCAGGGACAGAGCAATCAGCCCCAGCATTTT,CASSQGQSNQPQHF
TRBV5-1,TRBD2,TRBJ2-1,.,TGCGCCAGCAGCTTGGGATACACTAGCGGGAGGGCCGTATTGTATGAGCAGTTCTTC,CASSLGYTSGRAVLYEQFF
TRBV23-1,TRBD1,TRBJ2-1,.,TGCGCCGGTCGACAGGGAAACAATGAGCAGTTCTTC,CAGRQGNNEQFF
TRBV10-1,TRBD1,TRBJ1-3,.,TGCGCCAGCAGTCCCGACAGGGATGCTACTGGAAACACCATATATTTT,CASSPDRDATGNTIYF
TRBV6-2/TRBV6-3,TRBD1,TRBJ2-7,few,TGTGCCAGCAACCCCACAGGGGGTAAATACGAGCAGTACTTC,CASNPTGGKYEQYF
TRBV2,.,TRBJ1-1,.,TGTGCCAGCATGAGGGACACTGAAGCTTTCTTT,CASMRDTEAFF
TRBV7-9,TRBD2,TRBJ2-3,once,TGTGCCAGCCGTCCAGGACTAGCTAGCACAGATACGCAGTATTTT,CASRPGLASTDTQYF
TRBV30,TRBD1,TRBJ1-6,once,TGTGCCTGGTCTGGGACAGGGGGTTCACCCCTCCACTTT,CAWSGTGGSPLHF
TRBV12-5,TRBD1,TRBJ2-7,.,TGTGCTAGTGGTTTAGGGACAGGGAGTTTCTACGAGCAGTACTTC,CASGLGTGSFYEQYF
TRBV24-1,TRBD1,TRBJ2-3,.,TGTGCCACCAGTGACCCTGGGACAGTAACAGATACGCAGTATTTT,CATSDPGTVTDTQYF
TRBV9,TRBD2,TRBJ2-3,.,TGTGCCAGCAGCCCCCAAGGGGAGGGAGATACGCAGTATTTT,CASSPQGEGDTQYF
TRBV18,TRBD2,TRBJ2-1,.,TGTGCCAGCTCACAAACACTAGCGGGAGTCTACAATGAGCAGTTCTTC,CASSQTLAGVYNEQFF
TRBV7-2,.,TRBJ2-1,.,TGTGCCAGCAGCTTCAATCGGGAGCAGTTCTTC,CASSFNREQFF
TRBV7-9,.,TRBJ1-1,.,TGTGCCAGCAGCCGCGTTCGACAGACGGAGGGCACTGAAGCTTTCTTT,CASSRVRQTEGTEAFF
TRBV21-1,.,TRBJ2-3,.,TGTGCCAGCAGCAGGACTAGCGGGAGGTTACCAGATACGCAGTATTTT,CASSRTSGRLPDTQYF
TRBV18,TRBD1,TRBJ2-7,.,TGTGCCAGCTCACCGCCGGGACAGACCTACGAGCAGTACTTC,CASSPPGQTYEQYF
TRBV5-8,.,TRBJ2-5,once,TGTGCCAGCAGTAGACAGGCTGGGGAGACCCAGTACTTC,CASSRQAGETQYF
TRBV18,TRBD2,TRBJ2-5,.,TGTGCCAGCTCATCAAACTACCCGGGAGGGGAGGGCTTCGAGACCCAGTACTTC,CASSSNYPGGEGFETQYF